This T cell receptor beta chain was sequenced during a study of shared clonotypes between healthy human individuals (TCRdb year 2020). Broadly, across the study: The cohort included three men and a couple of women between 18 and 49 years of age. To estimate repertoire size and how much clonotypes are shared between individuals, the study performed deep sequencing of blood TCR repertoires from about five healthy adults. Each donor's leukapheresis produced roughly between roughly 0.85 and 9.5 billion PBMCs. Libraries were prepared and TCR repertoires were sequenced by different laboratories using diverse techniques, in order to increase sequencing depth and limit assay-specific biases. For each donor, CD4 naive and CD4 memory were each run on three plates, CD8 naive on two plates, and CD8 memory on one plate.

The donors were healthy, HIV-negative adults who had no recently reported acute infections or vaccinations. Every donor was a Caucasian adult living in Nashville, Tennessee, USA. CD4+ T cells were enriched by magnetic negative selection, after which naive cells were positively selected on CD45RA and the negative fraction was taken as the memory subset. After blood collection by leukapheresis, PBMCs were isolated using Ficoll-Histopaque density gradient centrifugation and then cryopreserved in the vapor phase of liquid nitrogen. Analytical flow cytometry was used to check the purity and quantity of each magnetically sorted T cell population. From each sorted fraction, genomic DNA was isolated and quantified by UV absorbance on a Nanodrop 2000c. Using the deep immunoSEQ assay, TCR CDR3 regions were amplified from genomic DNA by multiplex PCR. Extracted genomic DNA from each cell subset was spread evenly across all wells of several immunoSEQ 96-well plates, with each plate serving as a replicate. For sorted subsets, each replicate PCR was loaded with approximately 200 ng genomic DNA, equivalent to about 30,000 T cell genomes. The purified libraries were quantified using a Qubit 3.0 fluorometer, sized with a Bioanalyzer 2100, and then quantified again using the KAPA Library Quantification kit. Every immunoSEQ 96-well plate was sequenced on a dedicated single-read 150-cycle Illumina NextSeq 550 flow cell. In the original analysis: The immunoSEQ output contained only junctional sequences without quality scores, so filtering could not match that applied to full-length reads. To assign V/J genes and CDR3, sequences were annotated using PyIR, a Python wrapper for IgBLAST v1.9, with IMGT germline references. Reads were filtered out if the reads had weak V/J assignments (E-value above 1e-6), no CDR3, stop codons, out-of-frame junctions, or ambiguous translated residues. A V3J clonotype was defined by an identical inferred V gene, J gene, and CDR3 amino acid sequence. To compute the percentage overlap between repertoires, the number of shared unique clonotypes was divided by the size of the smaller repertoire. Richness of each repertoire was evaluated using RTK rarefaction, the Chao1 estimator, and Recon v2.1 estimates of unobserved clonotypes. Generation probabilities were computed with OLGA for all TCRbeta clonotypes obtained by the gDNA method from several donors. TCRdb obtained this table from immuneACCESS and retained in-frame rearrangements with V and J assigned. These tables miss some clones; where compared with another copy, unresolved V genes account for less than half of the shortfall, and the remainder is unexplained. The D gene and trimming were derived from the DNA, and the V and J assignments and clone size from that table. The sample includes about 2.4 million clones, with 93% observed a single time. Of the sample, approximately 0.36% falls within the top ten clones.

The paper as a whole reports these results and caveats: Even with the large sequencing depth, rarefaction of the sorted-subset datasets indicated that sequencing was incomplete. Only blood was sampled, and tissue TCR repertoires likely differ from those in blood. Pairwise subsampling led to the expectation that sequencing depth would affect the degree of clonotype sharing among donors. Larger estimated clonotype richness was generally found for naive subsets than for memory subsets. The genetic and exposure-history diversity represented was limited by the small number of donors. Compared with non-shared clonotypes, the clonotypes found in all four sorted-subset donors had higher generation probabilities. Sharing across a handful of donors was observed for around 5% of naive CD4, 3% to 3.5% of naive CD8, over 2% of memory CD4, and over 0.3% of memory CD8 clonotypes.

For this clone: No cognate antigen has been identified for it. The sample holds no much larger clone one base away, and base qualities are not on file.

This receptor was identified in a man between 18 and 29 years old in good health. Some clones in this sample may be carry-over from other donors' samples. Sample: naive CD4+ T cells from PBMCs. Read against the paper, the sample's cell subset or site label means: CD45RA+ positively selected.

The nucleotides are TGTGCCAGCAGCCCTCAGATACCAGGGGTTACTGGCTACACCTTC. Protein translation: CASSPQIPGVTGYTF. The chain is assembled from TRBV9 and TRBJ1-2; the D segment could be TRBD1, given 6 matching bases. The CDR3 numbers 15 residues from cysteine through phenylalanine. Only the CDR3 portion is preserved as DNA: 45 bases, with reading frame beginning at the first base. CDR1 SGDLS and CDR2 YYNGEE are derived from the germline V gene. The V and J ends are trimmed by 4 bases and 7 bases, leaving 20 bases between them.